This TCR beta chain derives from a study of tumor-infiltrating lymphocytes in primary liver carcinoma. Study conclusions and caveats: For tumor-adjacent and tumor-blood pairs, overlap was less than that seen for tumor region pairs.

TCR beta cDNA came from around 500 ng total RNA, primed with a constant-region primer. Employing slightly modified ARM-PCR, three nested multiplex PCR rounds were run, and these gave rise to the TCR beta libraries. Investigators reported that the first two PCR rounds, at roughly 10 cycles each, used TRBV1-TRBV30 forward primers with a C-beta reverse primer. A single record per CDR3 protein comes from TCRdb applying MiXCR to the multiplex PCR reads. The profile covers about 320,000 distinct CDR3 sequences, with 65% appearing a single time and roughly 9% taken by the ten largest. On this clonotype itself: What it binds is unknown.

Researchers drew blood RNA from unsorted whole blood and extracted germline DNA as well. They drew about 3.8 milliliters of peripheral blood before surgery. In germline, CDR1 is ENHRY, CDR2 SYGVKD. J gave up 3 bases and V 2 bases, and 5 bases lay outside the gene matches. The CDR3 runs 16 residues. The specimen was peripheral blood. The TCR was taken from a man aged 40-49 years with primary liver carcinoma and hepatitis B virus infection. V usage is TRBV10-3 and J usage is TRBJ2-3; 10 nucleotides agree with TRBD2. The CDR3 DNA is TGTGCCATCAGTGAGGGAATTAGCGGGAGGACAGATACGCAGTATTTT. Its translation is CAISEGISGRTDTQYF.